These T cell receptor beta chains were read from a single sample in a study of CD8+CD57+ T cells in acquired aplastic anemia. TCRdb called the reads again in MiXCR, with one record for every CDR3 protein. The top ten hold roughly 53% of the sample, which has under 250,000 distinct CDR3 sequences, 60% to 80% seen once. Sequencing input: sorted CD4+, CD8+, or CD8+CD57+ T cells (not recorded which) from PBMCs. All receptors derive from a human donor with aplastic anemia. Each CDR3 is given with its conserved first and last residue. The D gene is left open where the match is weak. Where a row states a size, it is once, few, many or the class of an expanded clone; other rows omit it.

few,TRBJ2-2,TRBV15,14,-,CATSTRTETGELFF,TGTGCCACCAGCACAAGGACGGAAACCGGGGAGCTGTTTTTT
-,TRBJ2-3,TRBV9,15,TRBD2,CASSDSGRDRDTQYF,TGTGCCAGCAGCGATAGCGGGAGGGACAGAGATACGCAGTATTTT
once,TRBJ1-2,TRBV10-3,13,TRBD1,CAISPGQDYGYTF,TGTGCCATCAGCCCGGGACAGGATTATGGCTACACCTTC
-,TRBJ1-1,TRBV24-1,13,TRBD1,CATGTGLNTEAFF,TGTGCCACCGGGACAGGCTTGAACACTGAAGCTTTCTTT
-,TRBJ2-7,TRBV5-1,16,TRBD2,CASNYRLAGVVHEQYF,TGCGCCAGCAACTACAGACTAGCGGGGGTGGTCCACGAGCAGTACTTC
-,TRBJ2-1,TRBV20-1,13,TRBD2,CSARPGLAVEQFF,TGCAGTGCTCGCCCGGGACTAGCGGTTGAGCAGTTCTTC
-,TRBJ2-5,TRBV14,17,TRBD2,CASSQGRSGGGQETQYF,TGTGCCAGCAGCCAAGGACGGAGCGGGGGGGGCCAAGAGACCCAGTACTTC
-,TRBJ1-1,TRBV7-3,13,-,CASSLHTNTEAFF,TGTGCCAGCAGCTTACATACGAACACTGAAGCTTTCTTT
-,TRBJ1-2,TRBV20-1,12,-,CSALGGTRGYTF,TGCAGTGCTCTGGGGGGGACTCGTGGCTACACCTTC
-,TRBJ2-1,TRBV7-9,13,TRBD1,CASSFDRAYEQFF,TGTGCCAGCAGCTTTGACAGGGCGTATGAGCAGTTCTTC
few,TRBJ2-5,TRBV9,14,TRBD2,CASSPRGSTETQYF,TGTGCCAGCAGCCCGCGGGGGTCGACGGAGACCCAGTACTTC
-,TRBJ2-7,TRBV6-2/TRBV6-3,16,TRBD1,CASRPTGQGDSYEQYF,TGTGCCAGCAGGCCCACTGGACAGGGAGATTCCTACGAGCAGTACTTC
-,TRBJ1-5,TRBV25-1,17,-,CASSEGDGVYSNQPQHF,TGTGCCAGCAGTGAAGGGGACGGCGTTTATAGCAATCAGCCCCAGCATTTT
-,TRBJ2-7,TRBV7-8,15,-,CASSLPSGTSYEQYF,TGTGCCAGCAGCTTACCGTCAGGGACTTCCTACGAGCAGTACTTC
-,TRBJ1-4,TRBV19,16,TRBD1,CASSDRGSTTNEKLFF,TGTGCCAGTAGTGACAGGGGATCAACAACTAATGAAAAACTGTTTTTT
-,TRBJ1-1,TRBV5-1,14,-,CASSLDRDGTEAFF,TGCGCCAGCAGCTTGGACAGGGACGGCACTGAAGCTTTCTTT
-,TRBJ2-3,TRBV7-6,15,TRBD2,CASSLAGGALDTQYF,TGTGCCAGCAGCTTAGCGGGAGGGGCGTTAGATACGCAGTATTTT
few,TRBJ1-6,TRBV2,14,-,CASRRVLRNSPLHF,TGTGCCAGCCGCCGGGTTCTGCGAAATTCACCCCTCCACTTT
few,TRBJ1-2,TRBV20-1,11,-,CSASLGYGYTF,TGCAGTGCTAGTTTAGGCTATGGCTACACCTTC
-,TRBJ2-3,TRBV15,13,-,CATRGGSTDTQYF,TGTGCCACCAGGGGCGGTAGCACAGATACGCAGTATTTT
-,TRBJ2-7,TRBV20-1,15,-,CSARPEWAGSYEQYF,TGCAGTGCTAGGCCGGAGTGGGCAGGCTCCTACGAGCAGTACTTC
few,TRBJ1-1,TRBV9,15,TRBD1,CASSASDRKNTEAFF,TGTGCCAGCAGCGCGTCGGACAGGAAAAACACTGAAGCTTTCTTT
-,TRBJ1-6,TRBV7-9,16,-,CASSPTDTDYNSPLHF,TGTGCCAGCAGCCCGACGGACACGGATTATAATTCGCCCCTCCACTTT
-,TRBJ2-7,TRBV2,12,-,CASSGSKGEQYF,TGTGCCAGCAGTGGGTCCAAGGGAGAGCAGTACTTC
-,TRBJ2-5,TRBV9,10,-,CASSGETQYF,TGTGCCAGCAGCGGAGAGACCCAGTACTTC
-,TRBJ2-7,TRBV20-1,13,-,CSARGLGGYEQYF,TGCAGTGCTAGAGGACTCGGGGGATACGAGCAGTACTTC
-,TRBJ2-3,TRBV7-2,15,TRBD2,CASSLMRGGTDTQYF,TGTGCCAGCAGCTTAATGCGGGGGGGGACAGATACGCAGTATTTT
-,TRBJ1-5,TRBV10-3,14,-,CAISAVGPNQPQHF,TGTGCCATCAGTGCGGTGGGACCCAATCAGCCCCAGCATTTT
-,TRBJ1-6,TRBV19,15,TRBD1,CASSTGQGANSPLHF,TGTGCCAGTAGTACCGGACAGGGGGCTAATTCACCCCTCCACTTT
few,TRBJ2-2,TRBV2,15,-,CASSVDPGANGELFF,TGTGCCAGCAGTGTCGATCCGGGGGCAAACGGGGAGCTGTTTTTT
-,TRBJ1-1,TRBV2,15,TRBD1,CASSEDRGTNTEAFF,TGTGCCAGCAGTGAAGACAGGGGAACGAACACTGAAGCTTTCTTT
-,TRBJ2-5,TRBV7-9,16,-,CASSLTGRGTLETQYF,TGTGCCAGCAGCTTAACCGGACGGGGAACCTTGGAGACCCAGTACTTC
many,TRBJ2-7,TRBV11-2,16,TRBD1,CASSRYRDRGWHEQYF,TGTGCCAGCAGCCGGTACCGGGACAGGGGATGGCACGAGCAGTACTTC
few,TRBJ1-1,TRBV10-3,14,-,CAISDNSLNTEAFF,TGTGCCATCAGTGACAACTCCCTGAACACTGAAGCTTTCTTT
-,TRBJ1-2,TRBV7-9,15,TRBD1,CASSSNRGLSYGYTF,TGTGCCAGCAGCTCTAACAGGGGGCTAAGCTATGGCTACACCTTC
-,TRBJ1-4,TRBV7-9,15,TRBD1,CASSLGQGYNEKLFF,TGTGCCAGCAGCTTAGGACAGGGGTATAATGAAAAACTGTTTTTT
once,TRBJ2-1,TRBV7-3,11,-,CASSFSHEQFF,TGTGCCAGCAGCTTCTCGCATGAGCAGTTCTTC
-,TRBJ2-7,TRBV7-2,17,-,CASSYLGARGGLYEQYF,TGTGCCAGCAGCTACCTCGGCGCGAGGGGTGGCCTCTACGAACAGTACTTC
-,TRBJ1-5,TRBV9,15,-,CASSVDGERGQPQHF,TGTGCCAGCAGCGTAGATGGGGAGAGGGGACAGCCCCAGCATTTT
-,TRBJ1-2,TRBV9,13,-,CASSVADYYGYTF,TGTGCCAGCAGCGTCGCAGATTACTATGGCTACACCTTC
few,TRBJ1-2,TRBV7-6,14,-,CASSLLVGGYGYTF,TGTGCCAGCAGCTTATTGGTTGGAGGGTATGGCTACACCTTC
once,TRBJ2-7,TRBV25-1,15,-,CACSPPQGRQYEQYF,TGTGCCTGCAGCCCCCCCCAGGGTAGGCAATACGAGCAGTACTTC
-,TRBJ2-7,TRBV5-1,14,-,CASSLASGSYEQYF,TGCGCCAGCAGCTTGGCCTCGGGAAGTTACGAGCAGTACTTC
-,TRBJ1-5,TRBV7-8,15,TRBD1,CASSRGTGGNQPQHF,TGTGCCAGCAGCCGGGGGACAGGCGGGAATCAGCCCCAGCATTTT
-,TRBJ1-6,TRBV7-9,14,-,CASSAWGGGTPLHF,TGTGCCAGCAGCGCCTGGGGGGGGGGAACACCTCTCCACTTT
-,TRBJ2-1,TRBV7-7,16,-,CASSLDVGGTYNEQFF,TGTGCTAGCAGCTTAGACGTGGGGGGAACCTACAATGAGCAGTTCTTC
-,TRBJ1-2,TRBV7-6,13,-,CASSEVKGDGYTF,TGTGCCAGCAGTGAAGTTAAGGGGGATGGCTACACCTTC
-,TRBJ2-7,TRBV11-2,15,-,CASSLIGSAGYEQYF,TGTGCCAGCAGCTTAATTGGGTCTGCGGGTTACGAGCAGTACTTC
many,TRBJ2-7,TRBV4-2,15,TRBD2,CASSQDTLAVYEQYF,TGTGCCAGCAGCCAAGATACGCTAGCGGTCTACGAGCAGTACTTC
-,TRBJ2-6,TRBV11-2,14,TRBD2,CASSPGGGANVLTF,TGTGCCAGCAGCCCGGGGGGAGGGGCCAACGTCCTGACTTTC
-,TRBJ2-5,TRBV19,15,TRBD2,CASSGPSGVQETQYF,TGTGCCAGTAGTGGGCCCAGCGGGGTTCAAGAGACCCAGTACTTC
-,TRBJ2-7,TRBV29-1,13,TRBD1,CSVAGTGANEQYF,TGCAGCGTCGCCGGGACAGGGGCAAACGAGCAGTACTTC
-,TRBJ2-5,TRBV29-1,12,TRBD1,CSALTGRETQYF,TGCAGTGCTCTGACAGGGCGGGAGACCCAGTACTTC